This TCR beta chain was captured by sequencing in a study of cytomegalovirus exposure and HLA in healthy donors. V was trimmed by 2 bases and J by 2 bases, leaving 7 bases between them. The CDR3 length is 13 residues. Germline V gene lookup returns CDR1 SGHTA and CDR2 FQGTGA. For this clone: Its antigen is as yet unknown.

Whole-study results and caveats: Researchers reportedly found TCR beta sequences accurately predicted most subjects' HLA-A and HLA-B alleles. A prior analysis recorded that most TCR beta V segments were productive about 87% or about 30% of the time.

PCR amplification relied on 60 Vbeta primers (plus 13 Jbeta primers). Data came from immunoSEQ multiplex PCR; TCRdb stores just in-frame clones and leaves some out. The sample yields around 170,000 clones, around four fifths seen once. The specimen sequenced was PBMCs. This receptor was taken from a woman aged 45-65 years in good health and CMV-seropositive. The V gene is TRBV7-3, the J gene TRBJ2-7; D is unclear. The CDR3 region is CASSLDSTYEQYF. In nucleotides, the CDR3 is TGTGCCAGCAGCTTAGACTCCACCTACGAGCAGTACTTC.